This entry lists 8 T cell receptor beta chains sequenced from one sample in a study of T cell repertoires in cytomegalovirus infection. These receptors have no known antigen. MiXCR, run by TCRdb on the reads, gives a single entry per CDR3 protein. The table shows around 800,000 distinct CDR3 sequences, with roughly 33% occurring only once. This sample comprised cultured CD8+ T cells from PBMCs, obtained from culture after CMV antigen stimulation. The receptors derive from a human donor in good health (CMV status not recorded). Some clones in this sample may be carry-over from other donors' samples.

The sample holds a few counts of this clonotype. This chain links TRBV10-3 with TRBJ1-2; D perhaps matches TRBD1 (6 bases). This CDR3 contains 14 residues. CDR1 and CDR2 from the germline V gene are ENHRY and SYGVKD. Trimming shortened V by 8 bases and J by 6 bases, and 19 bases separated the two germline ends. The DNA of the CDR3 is TGTGCCATCGGCCCGCGAGGGGGAGAGGATGGCTACACCTTC. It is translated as CAIGPRGGEDGYTF.

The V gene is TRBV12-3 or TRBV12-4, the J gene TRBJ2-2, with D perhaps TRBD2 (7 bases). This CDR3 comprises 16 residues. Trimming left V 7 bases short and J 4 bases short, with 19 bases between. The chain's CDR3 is CASTSIGGRGTGELFF. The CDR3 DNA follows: TGTGCCAGCACGTCAATCGGGGGGCGAGGCACCGGGGAGCTGTTTTTT.

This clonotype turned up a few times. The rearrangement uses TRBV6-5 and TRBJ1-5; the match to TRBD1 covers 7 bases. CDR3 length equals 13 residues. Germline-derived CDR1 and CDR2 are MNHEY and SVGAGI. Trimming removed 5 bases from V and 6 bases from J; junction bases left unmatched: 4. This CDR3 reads CASSTDRVQPQHF. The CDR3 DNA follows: TGTGCCAGCAGTACCGACAGGGTTCAGCCCCAGCATTTT.

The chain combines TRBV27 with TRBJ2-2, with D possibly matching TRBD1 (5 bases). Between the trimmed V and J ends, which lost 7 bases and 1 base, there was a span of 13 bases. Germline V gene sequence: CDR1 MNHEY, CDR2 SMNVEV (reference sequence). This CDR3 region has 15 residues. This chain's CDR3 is CASTSRGRNTGELFF. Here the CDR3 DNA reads TGTGCCAGCACCTCTAGGGGCCGGAACACCGGGGAGCTGTTTTTT.

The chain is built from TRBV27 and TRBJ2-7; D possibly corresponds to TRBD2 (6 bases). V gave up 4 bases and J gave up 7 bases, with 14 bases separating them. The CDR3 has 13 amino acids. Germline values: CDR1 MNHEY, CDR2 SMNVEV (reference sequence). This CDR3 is CASSSYMGGEQYV. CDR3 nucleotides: TGTGCCAGCAGTTCCTACATGGGGGGTGAGCAGTACGTC.

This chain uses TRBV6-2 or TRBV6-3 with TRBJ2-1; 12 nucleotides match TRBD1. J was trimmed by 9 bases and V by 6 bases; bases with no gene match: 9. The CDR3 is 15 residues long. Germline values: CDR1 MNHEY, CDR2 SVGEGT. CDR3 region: CASSWGQGAAGEQFF. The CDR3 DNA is TGTGCCAGCAGCTGGGGACAGGGGGCGGCGGGTGAGCAGTTCTTC.

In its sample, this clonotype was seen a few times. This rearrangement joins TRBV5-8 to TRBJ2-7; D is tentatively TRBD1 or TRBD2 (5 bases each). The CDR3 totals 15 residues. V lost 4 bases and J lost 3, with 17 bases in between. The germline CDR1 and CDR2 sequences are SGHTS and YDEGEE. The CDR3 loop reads CASSHPPPGSYEQYF. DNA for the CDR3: TGTGCCAGCAGCCACCCCCCCCCAGGGAGCTACGAGCAGTACTTC.

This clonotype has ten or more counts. The CDR3 DNA follows: TGTGCCAGCAGCTTAGTGAGCCAGGGGAGAAATGAGCAGTTCTTC. It encodes CASSLVSQGRNEQFF. The V call is TRBV7-2, the J call TRBJ2-1, with D perhaps TRBD1 (6 bases). Trimming took 1 base from V and 7 from J, leaving 14 bases between them. The CDR3 loop spans 15 amino acids. The germline V gene has CDR1 SGHTA and CDR2 FQGNSA.